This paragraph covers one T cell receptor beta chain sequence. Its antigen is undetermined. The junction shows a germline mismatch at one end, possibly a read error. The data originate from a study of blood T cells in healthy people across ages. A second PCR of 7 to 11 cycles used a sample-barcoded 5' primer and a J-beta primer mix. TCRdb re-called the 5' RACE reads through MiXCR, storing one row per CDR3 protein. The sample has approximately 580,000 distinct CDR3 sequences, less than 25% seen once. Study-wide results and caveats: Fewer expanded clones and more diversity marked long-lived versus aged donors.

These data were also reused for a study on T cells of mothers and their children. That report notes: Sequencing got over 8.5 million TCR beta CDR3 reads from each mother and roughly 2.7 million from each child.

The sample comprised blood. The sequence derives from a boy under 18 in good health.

This CDR3 reads CSATLASTDTQYF. The DNA for the CDR3 is TGCAGTGCAACCCTAGCGAGCACGGATACGCAGTATTTT. The genes are TRBV20-1 and TRBJ2-3, with a possible D match to TRBD2 (6 bases). The CDR3 is made up of 13 amino acids. The germline V gene encodes CDR1 DFQATT and CDR2 SNEGSKA (reference sequence).